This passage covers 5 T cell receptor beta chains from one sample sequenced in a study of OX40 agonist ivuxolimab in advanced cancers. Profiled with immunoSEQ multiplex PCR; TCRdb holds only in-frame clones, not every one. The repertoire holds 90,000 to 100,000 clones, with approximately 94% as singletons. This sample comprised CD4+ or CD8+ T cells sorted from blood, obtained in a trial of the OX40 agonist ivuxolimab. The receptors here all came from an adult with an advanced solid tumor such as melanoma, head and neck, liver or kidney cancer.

The CDR3 DNA reads TGTGCCAGCAGTGACGTAACGGGACAGGGGGGAGGCCTTTGGGAGCAGTACTTC. This encodes CASSDVTGQGGGLWEQYF. V usage is TRBV28 and J usage is TRBJ2-7; 11 bases are shared with TRBD1. J lost 7 bases, V lost 5 bases, and 19 bases had no gene match. The CDR3 runs to 18 residues. Germline-derived CDR1 and CDR2 are MDHEN and SYDVKM. The whole variable domain, remainder taken from reference TRBV28 and TRBJ2-7, is DVKVTQSSRYLVKRTGEKVFLECVQDMDHENMFWYRQDPGLGLRLIYFSYDVKMKEKGDIPEGYSVSREKKERFSLILESASTNQTSMYLCASSDVTGQGGGLWEQYFGPGTRLTVT.

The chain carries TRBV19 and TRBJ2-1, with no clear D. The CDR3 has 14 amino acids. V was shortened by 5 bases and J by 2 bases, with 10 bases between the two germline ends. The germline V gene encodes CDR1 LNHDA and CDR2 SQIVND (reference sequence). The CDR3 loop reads CASSPGGAYNEQFF. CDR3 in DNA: TGTGCCAGTAGTCCTGGTGGGGCCTACAATGAGCAGTTCTTC.

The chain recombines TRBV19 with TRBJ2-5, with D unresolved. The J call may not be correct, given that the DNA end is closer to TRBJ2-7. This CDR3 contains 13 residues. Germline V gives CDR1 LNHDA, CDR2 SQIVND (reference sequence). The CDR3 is CASSMGIYYEQYF. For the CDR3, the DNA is TGTGCCAGTAGTATGGGGATCTACTACGAGCAGTACTTC.

CDR3 in amino acids: CASRRQGTNTGELFF. CDR3 DNA sequence: TGTGCCAGCAGACGACAGGGGACGAACACCGGGGAGCTGTTTTTT. The chain combines TRBV6-5 with TRBJ2-2, with 8 bases fitting TRBD1. The CDR3 is made up of 15 amino acids. V lost 6 bases to trimming and J lost 0 bases; unmatched junction nucleotides: 3. Per the germline V gene, CDR1 is MNHEY and CDR2 is SVGAGI.

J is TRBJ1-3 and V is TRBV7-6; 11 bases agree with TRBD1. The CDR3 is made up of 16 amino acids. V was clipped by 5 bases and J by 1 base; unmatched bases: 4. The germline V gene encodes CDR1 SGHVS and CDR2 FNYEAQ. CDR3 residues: CASSRGTGGSGNTIYF. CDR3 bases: TGTGCCAGCAGCCGCGGGACAGGGGGATCTGGAAACACCATATATTTT.